Each of the 10 T cell receptor beta chains below was sequenced from the same sample in a study of regulatory T cells in long-lasting Graves disease. Researchers made TCR beta libraries by using iRepertoire HTBI primers and running Arm-PCR on CDR3 regions. Via MiXCR, TCRdb re-called the multiplex PCR reads, giving one row per CDR3 protein. The sample contains hundreds of thousands of distinct CDR3 sequences, roughly a sixth of which appear only once. Time point described: newly diagnosed GD, antithyroid drugs for less than 3 months. The authors made the TCR library using RNA they extracted from PBMCs. These data were likewise used in another study, on T cells in Graves' hyperthyroidism and ophthalmopathy.

The sample was peripheral blood mononuclear cells (PBMCs), taken at new diagnosis, from a patient treated with antithyroid drugs. These receptors originate from a man aged 35 to 55 with Graves disease.

The chain links TRBV6-1 to TRBJ2-1; perhaps D is TRBD1 or TRBD2 (6 bases each). The V end was cut by 0 bases, the J end by 9 bases, with 18 bases between. CDR3 size: 16 residues. In germline, CDR1 is MNHNS, CDR2 SASEGT. The CDR3 region has the DNA TGTGCCAGCAGTGAAGCGCTTCGGGGGCTTAATCTTGAGCAGTTCTTC. Protein: CASSEALRGLNLEQFF.

This clonotype was detected many times. CDR3 DNA: TGTGCCAGCAGTGGCCAGACAGGAAATTCACCCCTCCACTTT. This gives the protein CASSGQTGNSPLHF. This sequence joins TRBV2 and TRBJ1-6; D perhaps matches TRBD1 (6 bases). The CDR3 loop spans 14 amino acids. Trimming shortened V by 4 bases and J by 7 bases, and 11 bases separated the two germline ends. Germline CDR1 SNHLY, CDR2 FYNNEI. The full variable domain, rest sourced from reference TRBV2 and TRBJ1-6, is EPEVTQTPSHQVTQMGQEVILRCVPISNHLYFYWYRQILGQKVEFLVSFYNNEISEKSEIFDDQFSVERPDGSNFTLKIRSTKLEDSAMYFCASSGQTGNSPLHFGNGTRLTVT.

The chain employs TRBV6-5 and TRBJ2-7, with unresolved D. The CDR3 loop spans 13 amino acids. V lost 0 bases to trimming and J lost 5 bases, with 8 bases between them. The germline CDR1 and CDR2 sequences are MNHEY and SVGAGI. The CDR3 DNA is TGTGCCAGCAGTTACTCCCCCTGGAACGAGCAGTACTTC. Protein product: CASSYSPWNEQYF.

This clonotype was found once. This chain connects TRBV30 to TRBJ1-2; D ambiguous. The germline V gene has CDR1 GTSNPN and CDR2 SVGIG (reference sequence). The V end was cut by 2 bases, the J end by 5 bases, with 9 bases between. There are 12 residues in the CDR3. The CDR3 sequence is CAWSSIGYGYTF. The CDR3 nucleotides are TGTGCCTGGAGTAGTATCGGGTATGGCTACACCTTC.

In its sample, this clonotype ranks as medium-sized. J is TRBJ2-3 and V is TRBV28, with D tentatively TRBD2 (7 bases). This CDR3 contains 14 residues. V was pared by 3 bases and J by 4 bases, with 11 bases between. Germline V gene data show CDR1 as MDHEN and CDR2 as SYDVKM. CDR3 DNA: TGTGCCAGCAGTTTGGGGGGGCCGGCAGATACGCAGTATTTT. It specifies CASSLGGPADTQYF.

This rearrangement joins TRBV6-1 to TRBJ2-6; 7 bases are a match to TRBD1. This CDR3 spans 16 amino acids. J gave up 1 base and V 5 bases, and 5 bases lay outside the gene matches. CDR1 MNHNS and CDR2 SASEGT come from the germline V gene. CDR3 amino acids: CASSTGQTSGANVLTF. CDR3 coding DNA: TGTGCCAGCAGTACGGGACAGACGTCTGGGGCCAACGTCCTGACTTTC.

In its sample, this clonotype was seen many times. The V gene is TRBV4-2, the J gene TRBJ2-5; possibly TRBD2 for D (6 bases). The CDR3 extends over 16 amino acids. Germline loops: CDR1 LGHNA, CDR2 YNFKEQ. Trimming left V 4 bases short and J 3 bases short, with 18 bases between. In DNA, the CDR3 is TGTGCCAGCAGCCCAGCGGGTTTTGGGATCGAAGAGACCCAGTACTTC. Translating gives CASSPAGFGIEETQYF.

This clonotype was detected ten times or more. This chain connects TRBV6-2 or TRBV6-3 to TRBJ1-2; no clear D. In germline, CDR1 is MNHEY, CDR2 SVGEGT. The CDR3 loop spans 13 amino acids. Deletions cut 0 bases from V and 6 bases from J, with 8 bases between. The DNA of the CDR3 is TGTGCCAGCAGTTACTCAAAGGAGAATGGCTACACCTTC. This sequence encodes CASSYSKENGYTF.

This clonotype occurred a few times. V gene TRBV11-3 combines with J gene TRBJ2-2, with D possibly TRBD1 on 6 matching bases. The germline V and J ends were trimmed by 6 bases and 0 bases, with 11 bases remaining between them. This CDR3 contains 15 residues. Germline V lookup: CDR1 SGHNT, CDR2 YENEEA. The CDR3 is CASRPRGPNTGELFF. CDR3 DNA: TGTGCCAGCAGACCCAGGGGCCCGAACACCGGGGAGCTGTTTTTT.

This chain links TRBV20-1 with TRBJ2-3; D is perhaps TRBD2 (7 bases). V was shortened by 6 bases and J by 2 bases, with 18 bases between the two germline ends. Germline V CDR1 and CDR2: DFQATT, SNEGSKA (reference sequence). The CDR3 spans 15 residues. The CDR3 DNA follows: TGCAGTGCAACACTAGCGAGGGGGGCCACAGATACGCAGTATTTT. This codes for CSATLARGATDTQYF.